These T cell receptor beta chains were read from a single sample in a study of T cell responses to AZD1222 COVID-19 vaccine. The data were produced by immunoSEQ multiplex PCR, yet TCRdb's version contains in-frame clones alone and is incomplete. The sample has some 36,000 clones, less than 90% seen once. Here the sequenced sample was peripheral blood, taken on day 0 of AZD1222 vaccination. Every receptor here comes from an adult in good health. CDR3s include the opening cysteine and the closing phenylalanine or tryptophan. Each record gives: V gene, D gene, clone size, J gene, CDR3 length, CDR3 DNA, CDR3 protein. A D gene is named only where the DNA matches it firmly. The size entry is marked missing in some rows and otherwise reads once, few, many or a size class.

TRBV20-1,TRBD2,.,TRBJ2-3,13,TGCAGTGCTAGTACATTAAGCGGACTAGCGCAGTATTTT,CSASTLSGLAQYF
TRBV7-8,.,.,TRBJ1-3,17,TGTGCCAGCAGCTCCTATCCGACAGGCGCCACTGGAAACACCATATATTTT,CASSSYPTGATGNTIYF
TRBV6-2/TRBV6-3,.,.,TRBJ1-2,14,TGTGCCAGCAGTTACTTCGGGGTGGGCTATGGCTACACCTTC,CASSYFGVGYGYTF
TRBV3-1/TRBV3-2,.,.,TRBJ2-3,17,TGTGCCAGCAGCCATGACTTCCGGGACCCCGGGGGAGATACGCAGTATTTT,CASSHDFRDPGGDTQYF
TRBV5-1,TRBD2,.,TRBJ2-1,14,TGCGCCAGCACTACTAGCGGGAGTAGTAATGAGCAGTTCTTC,CASTTSGSSNEQFF
TRBV9,TRBD2,.,TRBJ2-7,15,TGTGCCAGCAGCGTTGGAGCGGGAGACCGCTACGAGCAGTACTTC,CASSVGAGDRYEQYF
TRBV18,TRBD1,.,TRBJ1-2,12,TGTGCCAGCTCACAGGGGGCGCAGGGCTACACCTTC,CASSQGAQGYTF
TRBV4-2,TRBD2,few,TRBJ2-1,16,TGTGCCAGCAGCCAAGATTCGACTAGCGGGTTCAATGAGCAGTTCTTC,CASSQDSTSGFNEQFF
TRBV19,.,.,TRBJ2-2,16,TGTGCCACCCACCAAGCGGGCGGAGCGAACACCGGGGAGCTGTTTTTT,CATHQAGGANTGELFF
TRBV2,.,.,TRBJ1-2,15,TGTGCCAGCAGCCCAACGACAGGACAGCCCTATGGCTACACCTTC,CASSPTTGQPYGYTF
TRBV6-5,TRBD2,.,TRBJ2-2,15,TGTGCCAGCAGTTTAACTAGCGGGGTTTTTGGGGAGCTGTTTTTT,CASSLTSGVFGELFF
TRBV5-5,.,.,TRBJ2-2,15,TGTGCCAGCAGCTTGCACAGCCCCTACACCGGGGAGCTGTTTTTT,CASSLHSPYTGELFF
TRBV5-4,.,.,TRBJ1-4,15,TGTGCCAGCAGTTCAGCGGGGGGGCTTAATGAAAAACTGTTTTTT,CASSSAGGLNEKLFF
TRBV6-5,.,.,TRBJ1-2,15,TGTGCCAGCACCTACGGGGGGGGCGGTAACTATGGCTACACCTTC,CASTYGGGGNYGYTF
TRBV5-1,.,.,TRBJ2-2,15,TGCGCCAGCAGCGGACCCAACCGGGACACCGGGGAGCTGTTTTTT,CASSGPNRDTGELFF
TRBV6-4,TRBD2,.,TRBJ2-1,13,TGTGCCAGCAGTGGGACTAGCTACAATGAGCAGTTCTTC,CASSGTSYNEQFF
TRBV5-4,.,once,TRBJ1-5,14,TGTGCCAGCAGCATACAGGGACATAGGCAGCCCCAGCATTTT,CASSIQGHRQPQHF
TRBV6-5,.,.,TRBJ2-1,13,TGTGCCAGCAGGGGGGGGGCCCACAATGAGCAGTTCTTC,CASRGGAHNEQFF
TRBV28,.,.,TRBJ2-7,15,TGTGCCAGCACCAGCCTCGGGGCGGCTCCCTACGAGCAGTACTTC,CASTSLGAAPYEQYF
TRBV3-1/TRBV3-2,.,.,TRBJ2-7,11,TGTGCCACTACCCGATCAGGCGAGCAGTACTTC,CATTRSGEQYF
TRBV5-6,.,few,TRBJ1-6,16,TGTGCCAGCAGCTTGTCATGGGAACTACAGGAATCACCCCTCCACTTT,CASSLSWELQESPLHF
TRBV10-3,TRBD2,.,TRBJ2-1,16,TGTGCCATCTCGAGTTCTAGCGGGGGGGCTTGGAATGAGCAGTTCTTC,CAISSSSGGAWNEQFF
TRBV5-4,TRBD1,.,TRBJ2-1,15,TGTGCCAGCAGCTTACGTGACAGGGGAAAAAATGAGCAGTTCTTC,CASSLRDRGKNEQFF